Listed below are T cell receptor beta chains from one sample, sequenced in a study of CD8 T cells in ankylosing spondylitis. TCRdb re-called the 5' RACE reads through MiXCR, storing one row per CDR3 protein. This table holds 350,000 to 550,000 distinct CDR3 sequences, roughly 26% found once. The sample comprised blood, either unsorted or a sorted T cell fraction (not recorded which). The receptor source for this set is a male donor with ankylosing spondylitis. Each CDR3 is given with its conserved first and last residue.

v_gene | CDR3aa
TRBV7-2 | CASIRTSGVYNEQFF
TRBV11-2 | CASSPQTGFGYGYTF
TRBV20-1 | CSASTGDRDQYF
TRBV24-1 | CATSDERQGANNEQFF
TRBV6-6 | CASSYGESFGAFF
TRBV6-4 | CASSDSPGPNEKLFF
TRBV20-1 | CSGDNSYNEQFF
TRBV7-9 | CASSTNHRASNEAFF
TRBV5-1 | CASSVGDRGSTEAFF
TRBV3-1 | CASRGSGAGTQYF
TRBV21-1 | CASNSPGGGTEAFF
TRBV2 | CASRGGRSYNEQFF
TRBV12-3/TRBV12-4 | CASSSSTLAGSYNEQFF
TRBV20-1 | CSASPGELEAFF
TRBV10-2 | CASSEGGIGGDYGYTF
TRBV5-1 | CASSLDGQGVGGNGYTF
TRBV5-6 | CASSRELNTEAFF
TRBV20-1 | CSARGVSGSPGNEQFF
TRBV5-1 | CASSLALSGIGEQFF
TRBV7-9 | CATQGGGAGSTDTQYF
TRBV20-1 | CSASGPSGDPQYF
TRBV6-1 | CASSDPGLVKGDEQFF
TRBV5-1 | CASSLDGARDEQFF
TRBV7-2 | CASSPGGKETQYF
TRBV5-1 | CASRMDGRTSGRSHEQFF
TRBV7-8 | CASSLGGEGNTIYF
TRBV5-5 | CASSIQSLNYGYTF
TRBV12-3/TRBV12-4 | CASSFGTGFEGTDTQYF
TRBV5-5 | CASSFYHSNSPLHF
TRBV7-2 | CASSPATGAGNTIYF
TRBV20-1 | CSANFGPTGGELFF
TRBV3-1 | CASSQFRTHEQYF
TRBV7-6 | CASSLWPGGNNEQFF
TRBV5-1 | CASSLGREETQYF
TRBV28 | CASTETAIAFF
TRBV15 | CATTPDRALNAFF
TRBV12-3/TRBV12-4 | CASSLGQARYYGYTF